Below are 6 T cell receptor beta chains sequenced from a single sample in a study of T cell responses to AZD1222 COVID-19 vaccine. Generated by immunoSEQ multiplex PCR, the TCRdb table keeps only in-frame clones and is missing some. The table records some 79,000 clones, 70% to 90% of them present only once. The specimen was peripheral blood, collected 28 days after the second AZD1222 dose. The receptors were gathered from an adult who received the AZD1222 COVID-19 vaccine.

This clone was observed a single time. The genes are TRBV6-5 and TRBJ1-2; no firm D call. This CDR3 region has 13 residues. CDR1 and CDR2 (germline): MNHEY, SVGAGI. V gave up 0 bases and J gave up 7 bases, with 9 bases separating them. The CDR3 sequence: CASSYSAGIGYTF. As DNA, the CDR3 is TGTGCCAGCAGTTACTCGGCGGGTATTGGCTACACCTTC.

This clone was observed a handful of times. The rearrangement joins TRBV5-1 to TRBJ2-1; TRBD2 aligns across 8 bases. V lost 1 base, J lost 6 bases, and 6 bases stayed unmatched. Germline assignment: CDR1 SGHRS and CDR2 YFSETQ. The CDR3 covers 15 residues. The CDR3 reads CASSLIERGRNEQFF. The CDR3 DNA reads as TGCGCCAGCAGCTTGATCGAGCGGGGGCGCAATGAGCAGTTCTTC.

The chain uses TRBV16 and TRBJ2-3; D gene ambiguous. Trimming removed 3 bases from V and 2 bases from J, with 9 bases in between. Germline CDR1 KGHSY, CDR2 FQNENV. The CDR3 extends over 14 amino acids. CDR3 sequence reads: CASSHEHPTDTQYF. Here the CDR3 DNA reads TGTGCCAGCAGCCATGAGCACCCCACAGATACGCAGTATTTT.

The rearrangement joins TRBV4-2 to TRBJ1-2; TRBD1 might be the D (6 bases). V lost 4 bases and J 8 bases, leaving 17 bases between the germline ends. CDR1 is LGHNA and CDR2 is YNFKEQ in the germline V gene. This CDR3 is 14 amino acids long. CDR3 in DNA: TGTGCCAGCAGCCCGGAAGGGGGGGCTTACGGCTACACCTTC. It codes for CASSPEGGAYGYTF.

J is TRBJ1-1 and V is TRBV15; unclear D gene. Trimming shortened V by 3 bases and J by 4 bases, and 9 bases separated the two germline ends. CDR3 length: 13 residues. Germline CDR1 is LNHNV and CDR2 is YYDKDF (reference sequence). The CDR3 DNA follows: TGTGCCACCAGCAGCGCCTCGAGCACTGAAGCTTTCTTT. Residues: CATSSASSTEAFF.

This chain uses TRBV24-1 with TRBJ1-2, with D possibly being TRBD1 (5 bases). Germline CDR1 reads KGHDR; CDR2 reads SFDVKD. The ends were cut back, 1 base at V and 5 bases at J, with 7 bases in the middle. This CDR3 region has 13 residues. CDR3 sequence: CATSDFQGYGYTF. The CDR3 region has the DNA TGTGCCACCAGTGATTTTCAGGGATATGGCTACACCTTC.